This TCR beta chain was recovered during a study of vaccination and CD4 T cells after COVID-19. Study summary: Overlapping spike peptides from SARS-CoV-2, HCoV-NL63, HCoV-OC43 and HCoV-229E served to stimulate the cells. Study-wide points: Only relatively few convalescent patients were studied, and early post-infection timepoints were not analyzed.

Worth noting for this clonotype: Its cognate antigen is unknown.

The treatment was: approximately nine-day PBMC culture with coronavirus spike peptide pools or control peptides (ViraFEST assay). Sequence data for DNA of cultured CD4+ T cells were generated by the Oncomine TCR Beta short-read assay. TCRdb re-analysed the PCR reads in MiXCR, keeping a single row per CDR3 protein. Of fewer than 20,000 distinct CDR3 sequences listed, roughly 73% are singletons. Sequenced material: CD4+ T cells from blood, cultured in vitro. The sequence was collected from a human donor who had recovered from COVID-19.

The CDR3 sequence is CATSDFPSSTSTDTQYF. The DNA for the CDR3 is TGTGCCACCAGTGATTTCCCTAGTAGTACTAGCACAGATACGCAGTATTTT. The chain carries TRBV24-1 and TRBJ2-3; D call uncertain. Germline CDR1 reads KGHDR; CDR2 reads SFDVKD. The CDR3 is made up of 17 amino acids. V was clipped by 1 base and J by 0 bases, with 13 bases between them.